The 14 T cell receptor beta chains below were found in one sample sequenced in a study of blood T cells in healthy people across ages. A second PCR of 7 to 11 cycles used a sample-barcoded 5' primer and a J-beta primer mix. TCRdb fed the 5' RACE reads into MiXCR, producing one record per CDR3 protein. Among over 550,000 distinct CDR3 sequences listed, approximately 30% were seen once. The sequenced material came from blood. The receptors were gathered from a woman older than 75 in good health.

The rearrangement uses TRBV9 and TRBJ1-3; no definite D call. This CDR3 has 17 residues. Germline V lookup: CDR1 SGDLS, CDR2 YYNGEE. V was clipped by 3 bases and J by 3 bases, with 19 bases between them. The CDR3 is CASSGPVAGSDGNTIYF. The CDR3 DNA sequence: TGTGCCAGCAGCGGGCCCGTCGCGGGGTCGGATGGAAACACCATATATTTT.

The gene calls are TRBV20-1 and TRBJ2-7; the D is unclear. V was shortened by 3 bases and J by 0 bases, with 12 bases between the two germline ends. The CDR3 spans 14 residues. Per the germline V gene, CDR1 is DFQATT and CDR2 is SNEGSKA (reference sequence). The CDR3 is CSASEFGSSYEQYF. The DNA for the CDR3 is TGCAGTGCTAGCGAGTTTGGAAGCTCCTACGAGCAGTACTTC.

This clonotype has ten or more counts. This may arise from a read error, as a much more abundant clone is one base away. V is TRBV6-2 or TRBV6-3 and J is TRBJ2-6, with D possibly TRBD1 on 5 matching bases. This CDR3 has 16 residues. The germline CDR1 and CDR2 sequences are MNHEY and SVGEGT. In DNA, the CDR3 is TGTGCCAGCAGTTACACGCATCTTCCTGGGGCCAACGTCCGGACTTTC. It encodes CASSYTHLPGANVRTF.

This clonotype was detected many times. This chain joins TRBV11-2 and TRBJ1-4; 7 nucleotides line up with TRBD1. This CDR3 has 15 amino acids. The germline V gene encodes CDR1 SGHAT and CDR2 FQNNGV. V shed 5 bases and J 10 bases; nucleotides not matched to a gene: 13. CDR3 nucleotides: TGTGCCAGCAGCACGCGCCGGGACAGAATAGGAAAACTGTTTTTT. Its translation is CASSTRRDRIGKLFF.

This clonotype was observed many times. Written as DNA, the CDR3 is TGCAGTGCCCCGGGAGCGGGGGGACTTATTCGGTACGAGCAGTACTTC. Its protein is CSAPGAGGLIRYEQYF. This chain joins TRBV20-1 and TRBJ2-7; TRBD2 aligns across 9 bases. V gave up 6 bases and J gave up 4 bases; unmatched junction bases: 16. This CDR3 contains 16 residues. Looked up from germline, CDR1 is DFQATT and CDR2 is SNEGSKA (reference sequence).

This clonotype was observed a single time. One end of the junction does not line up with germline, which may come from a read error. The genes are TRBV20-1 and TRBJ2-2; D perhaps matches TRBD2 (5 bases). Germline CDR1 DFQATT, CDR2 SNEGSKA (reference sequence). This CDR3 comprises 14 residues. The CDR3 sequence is CSASLRSNTGERFF. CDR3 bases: TGCAGTGCGTCGCTCAGGTCGAACACCGGGGAGCGGTTTTTT.

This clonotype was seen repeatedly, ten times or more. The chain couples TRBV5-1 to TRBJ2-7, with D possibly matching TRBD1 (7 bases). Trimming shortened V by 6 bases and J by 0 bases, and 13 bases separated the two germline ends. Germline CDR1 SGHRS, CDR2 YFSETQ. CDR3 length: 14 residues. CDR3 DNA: TGCGCCAGCACGCGGGACAGCTCCTCCTACGAGCAGTACTTC. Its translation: CASTRDSSSYEQYF.

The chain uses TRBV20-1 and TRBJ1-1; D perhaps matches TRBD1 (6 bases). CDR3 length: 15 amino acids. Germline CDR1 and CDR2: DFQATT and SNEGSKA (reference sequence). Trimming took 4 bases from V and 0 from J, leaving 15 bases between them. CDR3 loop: CSATRDNGLNTEAFF. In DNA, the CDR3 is TGCAGTGCTACCCGGGACAACGGCCTGAACACTGAAGCTTTCTTT.

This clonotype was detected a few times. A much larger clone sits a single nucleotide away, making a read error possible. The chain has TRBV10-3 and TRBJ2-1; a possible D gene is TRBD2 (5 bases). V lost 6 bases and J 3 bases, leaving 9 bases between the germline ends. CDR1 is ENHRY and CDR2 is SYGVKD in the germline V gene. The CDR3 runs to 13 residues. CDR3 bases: TGTGCCATCAGGGAGGACCGCTACAATGAGCAGTTCTTC. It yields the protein CAIREDRYNEQFF.

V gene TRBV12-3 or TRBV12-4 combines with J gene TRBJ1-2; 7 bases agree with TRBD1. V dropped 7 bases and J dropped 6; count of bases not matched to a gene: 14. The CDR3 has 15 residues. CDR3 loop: CASTQRTGRSHGYTF. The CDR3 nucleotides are TGTGCCAGCACTCAGAGGACAGGCAGGTCTCATGGCTACACCTTC.

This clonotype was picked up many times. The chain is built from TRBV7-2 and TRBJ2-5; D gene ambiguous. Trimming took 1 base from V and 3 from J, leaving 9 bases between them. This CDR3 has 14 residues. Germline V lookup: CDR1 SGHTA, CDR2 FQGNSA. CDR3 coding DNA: TGTGCCAGCAGCTTAGGTAGCAGCGAAGAGACCCAGTACTTC. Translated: CASSLGSSEETQYF.

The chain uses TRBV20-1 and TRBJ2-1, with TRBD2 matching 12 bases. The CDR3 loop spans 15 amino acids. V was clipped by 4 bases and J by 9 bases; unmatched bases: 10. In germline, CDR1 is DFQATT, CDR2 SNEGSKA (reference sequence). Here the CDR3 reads CSATWGLAGGGEQFF. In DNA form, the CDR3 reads TGCAGTGCTACATGGGGGCTAGCGGGGGGGGGTGAGCAGTTCTTC.

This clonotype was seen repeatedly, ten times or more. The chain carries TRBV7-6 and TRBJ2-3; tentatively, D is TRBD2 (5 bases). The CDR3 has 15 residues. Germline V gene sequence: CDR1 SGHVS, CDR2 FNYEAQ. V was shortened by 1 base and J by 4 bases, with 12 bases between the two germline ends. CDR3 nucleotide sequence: TGTGCCAGCAGCTTAGGTGGCAGCGGACCAGATACGCAGTATTTT. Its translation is CASSLGGSGPDTQYF.

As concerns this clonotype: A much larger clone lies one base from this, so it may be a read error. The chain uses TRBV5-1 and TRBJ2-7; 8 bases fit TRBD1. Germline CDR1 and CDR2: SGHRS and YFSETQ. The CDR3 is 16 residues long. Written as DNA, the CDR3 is TGCGCCGGCAGCTTGAGCCTTCAGGGGGCCTCCTACGAGCAGTACTTC. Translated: CAGSLSLQGASYEQYF.